The clone carrying this T cell receptor beta chain was picked up many times. The antigen is unknown. The data are from a study of early T cells in non-severe SARS-CoV-2 infection. Findings of the study overall: Private and CD4 specificities were missed by VDJdb matching, skewed to anti-spike CD8.

Each cDNA molecule carried a unique molecular identifier. MiXCR, applied by TCRdb to the 5' RACE reads, yields one record per CDR3 protein. The repertoire holds about 48,000 distinct CDR3 sequences, with 7% to 9% as singletons. The germline V gene has CDR1 LNHNV and CDR2 YYDKDF (reference sequence). The CDR3 runs to 17 residues. V was cut by 0 bases and J by 8 bases, with 19 bases left in between. The source is an adult who was a healthcare worker with PCR-confirmed SARS-CoV-2 infection or an uninfected control (not recorded which). Input material: whole blood. The chain employs TRBV15 and TRBJ1-4, with D perhaps TRBD1 (5 bases). DNA for the CDR3: TGTGCCACCAGCAGAGAGAAGGTGGCAGGGCGAGGGGAAAAACTGTTTTTT. Translation gives CATSREKVAGRGEKLFF.